These 27 T cell receptor beta chains were sequenced from one sample in a study of control samples from healthy donors and cancer patients. The protocol was immunoSEQ multiplex PCR, while the TCRdb copy is restricted to in-frame clones and leaves out a portion. The table has approximately 130,000 clones, 70% to 90% seen once. The source material was blood. The receptors here all came from a man in his fifties or sixties in good health.

The chain employs TRBV19 and TRBJ2-2; perhaps TRBD1 as D (6 bases). The ends were cut back, 1 base at V and 7 bases at J, with 13 bases in the middle. The CDR3 extends over 15 amino acids. Germline V gives CDR1 LNHDA, CDR2 SQIVND (reference sequence). The CDR3: CASSIGSGAGGELFF. CDR3 nucleotides: TGTGCCAGTAGTATAGGGTCAGGGGCCGGCGGGGAGCTGTTTTTT.

The chain uses TRBV9 and TRBJ1-3; D perhaps matches TRBD1 (6 bases). Germline V lookup: CDR1 SGDLS, CDR2 YYNGEE. This CDR3 is built from 14 residues. V was pared by 0 bases and J by 2 bases, with 6 bases between. The CDR3 region has the DNA TGTGCCAGCAGCGTAGGGACAGCTGGAAACACCATATATTTT. As protein: CASSVGTAGNTIYF.

The chain carries TRBV6-2 or TRBV6-3 and TRBJ2-7; D is uncertain. V lost 2 bases and J 4 bases, leaving 12 bases between the germline ends. Germline loops: CDR1 MNHEY, CDR2 SVGEGT. The CDR3 has 14 residues. The CDR3 loop reads CASSYHGGRYEQYF. CDR3 DNA sequence: TGTGCCAGCAGTTACCACGGCGGAAGATACGAGCAGTACTTC.

This clone was picked up one time. The chain combines TRBV6-2 or TRBV6-3 with TRBJ1-2; D possibly corresponds to TRBD1 (6 bases). CDR3 length equals 13 residues. Deletions cut 5 bases from V and 8 bases from J, with 15 bases between. Germline V gene data show CDR1 as MNHEY and CDR2 as SVGEGT. The CDR3 DNA reads TGTGCCAGCAGTGGAACAGGGATTCAAGGCTACACCTTC. Its protein is CASSGTGIQGYTF.

The chain couples TRBV10-3 to TRBJ1-3, with D perhaps matching TRBD1 (5 bases). V was pared by 2 bases and J by 0 bases, with 11 bases between. Germline CDR1 and CDR2: ENHRY and SYGVKD. The CDR3 runs to 16 residues. The CDR3 protein is CAISEGRGLSGNTIYF. CDR3 sequence (DNA): TGTGCCATCAGTGAGGGGAGGGGCCTCTCTGGAAACACCATATATTTT.

The chain carries TRBV6-6 and TRBJ1-3, with D perhaps TRBD1 (5 bases). Trimming took 5 bases from V and 0 from J, leaving 14 bases between them. Germline V gene data show CDR1 as MNHNY and CDR2 as SVGAGI (reference sequence). The CDR3 has 16 amino acids. The CDR3 DNA sequence: TGTGCCAGCAGTCGGACGGGGCCGAACTCTGGAAACACCATATATTTT. This translates into CASSRTGPNSGNTIYF.

The CDR3 DNA sequence: TGTGCCACCAGTGATTTTCGGGGGGCTCGATTTTTGCGTCAGCCCCAGCATTTT. It codes for CATSDFRGARFLRQPQHF. The rearrangement uses TRBV24-1 and TRBJ1-5, with a weak D call TRBD1 (6 bases). Trimming removed 1 base at V and 6 bases at J, with 21 bases between. CDR3 length: 18 amino acids. Per germline, CDR1 KGHDR and CDR2 SFDVKD.

The chain combines TRBV10-2 with TRBJ1-5; no clear D. Germline-derived CDR1 and CDR2 are WSHSY and SAAADI. The germline V and J ends were trimmed by 2 bases and 3 bases, with 11 bases remaining between them. The CDR3 sequence is 15 residues long. Here the CDR3 DNA reads TGCGCCAGCAGTGAGGACCCAAACCCCAATCAGCCCCAGCATTTT. Its translation is CASSEDPNPNQPQHF.

The chain employs TRBV10-3 and TRBJ2-3; possibly TRBD2 for D (6 bases). CDR1 and CDR2 from the germline V gene are ENHRY and SYGVKD. This CDR3 region has 12 residues. Trimming removed 10 bases from V and 1 base from J, with 9 bases in between. The CDR3 DNA is TGTGCCACCTCGGGGGGCACAGATACGCAGTATTTT. Translation gives CATSGGTDTQYF.

The V gene is TRBV10-1, the J gene TRBJ1-1; the D is unclear. CDR3 size: 13 residues. CDR1 and CDR2 (germline): WNHNN, SYGVQD (reference sequence). The V end was cut by 0 bases, the J end by 8 bases, with 10 bases between. CDR3 sequence reads: CASSESPEKEAFF. Written as DNA, the CDR3 is TGCGCCAGCAGTGAGTCTCCGGAGAAGGAAGCTTTCTTT.

V and J are TRBV5-6 and TRBJ1-2; unclear D gene. The V end lost 4 bases, the J end lost 5 bases, and 15 bases lay between the germline ends. Germline assignment: CDR1 SGHDT and CDR2 YYEEEE. The CDR3 is made up of 14 amino acids. As DNA, the CDR3 is TGTGCCAGCAGCCTGGGATCCCTCGGGTATGGCTACACCTTC. Translating it yields CASSLGSLGYGYTF.

This clone was seen only a few times. The J gene is TRBJ1-3, the V gene TRBV7-9, with D possibly matching TRBD1 (5 bases). The CDR3 spans 15 residues. Germline V gene lookup returns CDR1 SEHNR and CDR2 FQNEAQ (reference sequence). V was pared by 5 bases and J by 4 bases, with 15 bases between. Here the CDR3 DNA reads TGTGCCAGCAGCCCACGGGGGGTTTTGGGAAACACCATATATTTT. It translates to CASSPRGVLGNTIYF.

This clone occurred a few times. The chain recombines TRBV7-2 with TRBJ1-6, with 9 bases fitting TRBD1. The J segment lost 9 bases and the V segment lost 5 bases, leaving 8 bases of the junction unmatched. CDR3 length: 15 residues. The V gene's germline CDR1 is SGHTA and CDR2 FQGNSA. The CDR3 spells CASSPRQGQGSPLHF. DNA of the CDR3: TGTGCCAGCAGCCCCAGGCAGGGACAGGGTTCACCCCTCCACTTT.

This chain links TRBV4-2 with TRBJ1-5; D ambiguous. This CDR3 is 16 amino acids long. V lost 0 bases to trimming and J lost 0 bases, with 9 bases between them. Germline CDR1 is LGHNA and CDR2 is YNFKEQ. The CDR3 here is CASSQDYKYSNQPQHF. In DNA form, the CDR3 reads TGTGCCAGCAGCCAAGATTATAAGTATAGCAATCAGCCCCAGCATTTT.

For the CDR3, the DNA is TGCGCCAGCAGCCGAGGGGCTAGCGGGGGGATCGAGTACTTC. Its translation is CASSRGASGGIEYF. The gene calls are TRBV4-1 and TRBJ2-4, with 11 bases aligning to TRBD2. Germline assignment: CDR1 MGHRA and CDR2 YSYEKL. V shed 4 bases, J shed 14 bases, and the junction held 10 bases outside the gene matches. The CDR3 extends over 14 amino acids.

This chain connects TRBV6-5 to TRBJ2-1; 8 bases fit TRBD2. The CDR3 extends over 13 amino acids. Trimming took 11 bases from V and 4 from J; bases not matched to a gene: 7. Germline assignment: CDR1 MNHEY and CDR2 SVGAGI. CDR3 bases: TGTGCCGTCGGGGGGGCTTTATACAATGAGCAGTTCTTC. Protein product: CAVGGALYNEQFF.

The V and J genes are TRBV6-6 and TRBJ1-3, with 7 positions matching TRBD1. This CDR3 contains 14 residues. CDR1 is MNHNY and CDR2 is SVGAGI in the germline V gene (reference sequence). J gave up 4 bases and V 7 bases, and 7 bases lay outside the gene matches. The CDR3 nucleotides are TGTGCCAGCACTCTACAGGGGCGGGGAAACACCATATATTTT. It is translated as CASTLQGRGNTIYF.

This chain connects TRBV14 to TRBJ1-2; D may be TRBD1 (5 bases). The CDR3 length is 16 residues. The V gene's germline CDR1 is SGHDN and CDR2 FVKESK. Trimming took off 4 bases at V and 2 bases at J, with 17 bases between the two ends. The CDR3 spells CASSPRRPGHNYGYTF. CDR3 coding DNA: TGTGCCAGCAGCCCAAGAAGGCCAGGGCACAACTATGGCTACACCTTC.

This chain joins TRBV28 and TRBJ2-2, with D unresolved. CDR3 length equals 12 residues. Deletions cut 4 bases from V and 2 bases from J, with 2 bases between. Germline CDR1 is MDHEN and CDR2 is SYDVKM. The CDR3 nucleotides read TGTGCCAGCAGTTCCAACACCGGGGAGCTGTTTTTT. Translating it yields CASSSNTGELFF.

The chain employs TRBV27 and TRBJ2-3, with TRBD1 matching over 8 bases. Germline CDR1 MNHEY, CDR2 SMNVEV (reference sequence). V gave up 5 bases and J gave up 6 bases; unmatched junction bases: 28. CDR3 length: 21 residues. This CDR3 is CASSPGTGTRRTGSRGDTQYF. CDR3 in DNA: TGTGCCAGCAGTCCCGGGACAGGCACCCGAAGGACAGGGAGCAGGGGGGATACGCAGTATTTT.

V and J are TRBV4-2 and TRBJ2-7; 11 nucleotides align to TRBD2. CDR1 is LGHNA and CDR2 is YNFKEQ in the germline V gene. CDR3 length: 16 amino acids. The V gene end was trimmed by 0 bases and the J gene end by 3 bases; junction bases not matched to a gene: 4. The chain's CDR3 is CASSQDPSGGLYEQYF. Here the CDR3 DNA reads TGTGCCAGCAGCCAAGATCCTAGCGGGGGGCTCTACGAGCAGTACTTC.

The gene calls are TRBV5-6 and TRBJ1-6; D remains unclear. CDR1 and CDR2 (germline): SGHDT, YYEEEE. V shed 0 bases and J shed 9 bases, with 4 bases lying between them. The length of the CDR3 is 12 residues. The CDR3 loop reads CASSLVGSPLHF. The CDR3 DNA is TGTGCCAGCAGCTTGGTAGGTTCACCCCTCCACTTT.

The count of this clone is one. The V and J genes are TRBV24-1 and TRBJ2-1; TRBD2 agrees at 13 bases. V dropped 12 bases and J dropped 6; count of bases not matched to a gene: 7. The CDR3 totals 14 residues. Germline loops: CDR1 KGHDR, CDR2 SFDVKD. CDR3 protein: CAASTSGGSNEQFF. DNA for the CDR3: TGTGCCGCCTCGACTAGCGGGGGGTCCAATGAGCAGTTCTTC.

The V gene is TRBV28, the J gene TRBJ1-4; D perhaps matches TRBD1 (6 bases). The V gene's germline CDR1 is MDHEN and CDR2 SYDVKM. V dropped 5 bases and J dropped 6 bases, with 19 bases sitting between them. The CDR3 covers 16 residues. The CDR3 DNA is TGTGCCAGCAGTGGGGGTGACGCAGGGGCGGATGAAAAACTGTTTTTT. This encodes CASSGGDAGADEKLFF.

A word on this clone: Other DNA sequences in the sample encode the same CDR3. The chain recombines TRBV3-1 (or the pseudogene TRBV3-2) with TRBJ1-2; D uncertain. Per the germline V gene, CDR1 is LGHDT and CDR2 is YNNKEL (reference sequence). The V gene lost 0 bases and the J gene lost 5 bases, with 1 base spanning the gap. The CDR3 runs to 11 residues. The CDR3, as DNA: TGTGCCAGCAGCCAAGATTATGGCTACACCTTC. This gives the protein CASSQDYGYTF.

V gene TRBV5-1 combines with J gene TRBJ2-5, with D perhaps matching TRBD1 or TRBD2 (6 bases each). Per the germline V gene, CDR1 is SGHRS and CDR2 is YFSETQ. V lost 4 bases to trimming and J lost 5 bases, with 12 bases between them. The CDR3 spans 13 residues. CDR3 DNA: TGCGCCAGCAGCAAACCGGGGGCGGAGACCCAGTACTTC. It codes for CASSKPGAETQYF. Full variable domain (missing parts from reference TRBV5-1 and TRBJ2-5): KAGVTQTPRYLIKTRGQQVTLSCSPISGHRSVSWYQQTPGQGLQFLFEYFSETQRNKGNFPGRFSGRQFSNSRSEMNVSTLELGDSALYLCASSKPGAETQYFGPGTRLLVL.

The chain is built from TRBV5-6 and TRBJ1-6; possibly TRBD1 for D (5 bases). Per germline, CDR1 SGHDT and CDR2 YYEEEE. Trimming pared 0 bases from V and 10 bases from J, leaving 14 bases between. The CDR3 loop spans 15 amino acids. The CDR3 protein is CASSLVQGTSSPLHF. The CDR3 DNA reads TGTGCCAGCAGCTTGGTGCAGGGAACATCGTCACCCCTCCACTTT.